This T cell receptor beta chain came from a study of cytomegalovirus exposure and HLA in healthy donors. Background on the study: From HLA-typed donors, an early data release held around 80 million unique TCRs. Study outcomes and limitations: What was likely a sequencing artifact was a cluster of highly shared sequence variants.

The PCR had 60 Vbeta and 13 Jbeta primers. Sequenced by immunoSEQ multiplex PCR; TCRdb stores in-frame clones only, minus some. This table has approximately 170,000 clones, 80% appearing once. As for the donors, each was a healthy bone marrow donor. Germline lookup yields CDR1 SGDLS and CDR2 YYNGEE. The CDR3 runs 19 residues. Trimming at V came to 0 bases and at J to 2 bases, leaving 5 bases not matched to a gene. Comment on this clone: Its antigen remains unidentified.

The receptor was isolated from a man between 18 and 35 years old in good health and CMV-seropositive. The sequencing sample was made of PBMCs. The chain uses TRBV9 and TRBJ2-1; TRBD2 matches 16 bases. CDR3 region: CASSVAGTSGRATYNEQFF. The CDR3, as DNA: TGTGCCAGCAGCGTAGCCGGGACTAGCGGGAGGGCCACCTACAATGAGCAGTTCTTC.